The sequence of this TCR beta chain was determined in a study of T-cell reconstitution after alpha-beta-depleted transplantation in children. This clonotype showed up just a few times. During its preparation, the TCRbeta library received unique molecular identifiers. A single record per CDR3 protein comes from TCRdb applying MiXCR to the PCR reads. The sample lists 500,000 or so distinct CDR3 sequences, 32% occurring once. The CDR3 has 13 amino acids. Trimming stripped 5 bases from V and 4 bases from J, with 11 bases between. CDR1 and CDR2 from the germline V gene are SGHTA and FQGNSA. The sequenced sample was PBMCs from the stem cell graft donor, obtained from the stem cell graft. The rearrangement joins TRBV7-2 to TRBJ1-1, with no clear D. The clonotype comes from a human donor who donated a stem cell graft to a child with aplastic anemia. In nucleotides, the CDR3 is TGTGCCAGCAGCCCCCCGGACTCCACTGAAGCTTTCTTT. Protein product: CASSPPDSTEAFF.